The next 26 T cell receptor beta chains were all read from a single sample in a study of metastatic and nonmetastatic thyroid tumors. Patients underwent thyroid surgery, and none had received any treatment before it. TCRdb reanalyzed the PCR reads via MiXCR. The repertoire holds 53,000 or so clones, roughly 20% seen once, with around 4% in the top ten. The sample was blood. The receptors were gathered from a female donor with papillary thyroid cancer or a benign thyroid nodule (not recorded which). Some clones in this sample may be carry-over from other donors' samples.

This clone has at least ten counts. The CDR3 is CASRQGRFGYTF. The CDR3 DNA follows: TGTGCCAGCCGCCAGGGAAGGTTTGGCTACACCTTC. V and J are TRBV5-4 and TRBJ1-2, with a tentative D call TRBD1 (5 bases). The CDR3 runs 12 residues. Trimming removed 7 bases from V and 7 bases from J, with 14 bases in between. Germline V gene sequence: CDR1 SGHNT, CDR2 YYREEE (reference sequence).

With regard to this clone: Possible read error: a much larger clone is one base away. The J gene is TRBJ2-7, the V gene TRBV5-5; the D gene is possibly TRBD1 (6 bases). V was shortened by 0 bases and J by 3 bases, with 13 bases between the two germline ends. CDR3 length equals 15 residues. CDR1 SGHKS and CDR2 YYEKEE come from the germline V gene (reference sequence). The DNA for the CDR3 is TGTGCCAGCAGCTTGGCCGGGACATCCGTCTACGAGCAGTACTTC. Translating it yields CASSLAGTSVYEQYF.

This clone was observed many times. The J gene is TRBJ2-7, the V gene TRBV20-1; the match to TRBD2 covers 7 bases. With 0 bases clipped from V and 6 bases from J, the junction kept 11 bases outside the gene matches. This CDR3 spans 15 amino acids. The germline V gene encodes CDR1 DFQATT and CDR2 SNEGSKA (reference sequence). In DNA, the CDR3 is TGCAGTGCTAGAGAGGGAGGGAGTCACCAGGGCGAGCAGTACTTC. This codes for CSAREGGSHQGEQYF.

This chain uses TRBV18 with TRBJ2-7; possibly TRBD2 for D (5 bases). Germline V gene sequence: CDR1 KGHSH, CDR2 LQKENI. The CDR3 is 13 amino acids. V dropped 4 bases and J dropped 3 bases, with 10 bases sitting between them. CDR3: CASSQRENYEQYF. CDR3 in DNA: TGTGCCAGCTCACAACGGGAAAACTACGAGCAGTACTTC.

This clone was counted at least ten times. The rearrangement uses TRBV10-3 and TRBJ2-2; perhaps TRBD1 as D (5 bases). The CDR3 is 12 amino acids. V was trimmed by 11 bases and J by 6 bases, leaving 13 bases between them. CDR1 is ENHRY, CDR2 SYGVKD, per germline. This CDR3 is CAQSQGPGELFF. The CDR3 DNA sequence: TGTGCCCAGTCGCAGGGTCCCGGGGAGCTGTTTTTT.

This chain joins TRBV20-1 and TRBJ2-1, with TRBD2 as a possible D gene (6 bases). The CDR3 covers 16 residues. Germline-derived CDR1 and CDR2 are DFQATT and SNEGSKA (reference sequence). V was shortened by 0 bases and J by 5 bases, with 17 bases between the two germline ends. The CDR3 DNA reads TGCAGTGCTAGAGATTTGAATAGCGGAAATCACAATGAGCAGTTCTTC. It encodes CSARDLNSGNHNEQFF.

The CDR3 DNA reads as TGTGCCAGCAGTTTCTCAGCCCTTAGCGGAGGCACTGAGCAGTTCTTC. This encodes CASSFSALSGGTEQFF. This chain uses TRBV6-5 with TRBJ2-1, with a possible D match to TRBD2 (6 bases). With 4 bases removed from V and 9 bases from J, the gap between germline ends came to 22 bases. CDR1 MNHEY and CDR2 SVGAGI come from the germline V gene. The CDR3 covers 16 residues.

This clone came up many times. The chain is built from TRBV9 and TRBJ2-1; D call uncertain. The CDR3 extends over 11 amino acids. CDR1 SGDLS and CDR2 YYNGEE come from the germline V gene. V lost 7 bases, J lost 3 bases, and 5 bases lay in between. Here the CDR3 reads CASGNYNEQFF. CDR3 DNA: TGTGCCAGCGGTAACTACAATGAGCAGTTCTTC.

About this clone: A read error may account for a junction end that differs from germline. The chain recombines TRBV20-1 with TRBJ2-1, with 10 bases identical to TRBD2. CDR3 length: 14 residues. CDR1 and CDR2 (germline): DFQATT, SNEGSKA (reference sequence). The chain's CDR3 is CSSSGSNSYNEQFF. The CDR3 DNA is TGCAGTTCTAGCGGGAGTAACTCCTACAATGAGCAGTTCTTC.

Ten or more counts support this clone. The rearrangement uses TRBV27 and TRBJ1-1, with D possibly being TRBD1 (5 bases). V was clipped by 7 bases and J by 0 bases, with 9 bases between them. The CDR3 length is 13 residues. From germline, CDR1 is MNHEY and CDR2 SMNVEV (reference sequence). CDR3: CASTRDLNTEAFF. CDR3 nucleotides: TGTGCCAGCACTCGGGACTTGAACACTGAAGCTTTCTTT.

At least ten counts were recorded for this clone. The genes are TRBV29-1 and TRBJ2-7; 8 positions match TRBD1. The CDR3 spans 13 residues. Unmatched junction bases numbered 8, after V lost 6 bases and J lost 4 bases. Germline V gene sequence: CDR1 SQVTM, CDR2 ANQGSEA. The CDR3 DNA reads as TGCAGCGTGGTGGGACAGGTTCAGTACGAGCAGTACTTC. This sequence encodes CSVVGQVQYEQYF.

Details on this clone: With a much larger clone just one base away, this may be a read error. The chain links TRBV25-1 to TRBJ1-2; D remains unclear. The CDR3 has 14 residues. CDR1 and CDR2 (germline): MGHDK, SYGVNS. Trimming pared 7 bases from V and 4 bases from J, leaving 16 bases between. The CDR3 DNA follows: TGTGCCAGCACAACGCACCCGTACGGCTATGGCTACACCTTC. As protein: CASTTHPYGYGYTF.

The V call is TRBV20-1, the J call TRBJ2-1; TRBD2 matches at 9 bases. The CDR3 runs to 12 residues. Germline CDR1 DFQATT, CDR2 SNEGSKA (reference sequence). Trimming cost V 7 bases and J 9 bases; bases outside gene matches: 7. CDR3 in DNA: TGCAGTGACGCGGGAGGGCCAGGTGAGCAGTTCTTC. Its translation: CSDAGGPGEQFF.

V and J are TRBV7-3 and TRBJ2-1, with 10 bases lining up with TRBD2. CDR1 is SGHTA and CDR2 is FQGTGA in the germline V gene. CDR3 length equals 15 residues. V lost 2 bases to trimming and J lost 7 bases; unmatched junction nucleotides: 5. The CDR3 coding sequence is TGTGCCAGCAGCTTACTAGCGGGAGATGGAAATGAGCAGTTCTTC. It yields the protein CASSLLAGDGNEQFF.

This clone was seen a few times. A much larger clone lies a single base off, so this may be a read error. The rearrangement links TRBV28 to TRBJ1-4; maybe TRBD1 (5 bases). V dropped 7 bases and J dropped 6 bases, with 15 bases sitting between them. The CDR3 runs to 14 residues. Germline V gene data show CDR1 as MDHEN and CDR2 as SYDVKM. This CDR3 reads CASMEGVLDEKLFF. CDR3 coding DNA: TGTGCCAGCATGGAAGGGGTTCTTGATGAAAAACTGTTTTTT.

This clone showed up many times. This chain joins TRBV10-1 and TRBJ2-3; 10 nucleotides align to TRBD1. Germline CDR1 and CDR2: WNHNN and SYGVQD (reference sequence). The CDR3 contains 14 residues. V gave up 5 bases and J gave up 5 bases; unmatched junction bases: 4. The CDR3 here is CASSPDRGLDTQYF. CDR3 nucleotides: TGCGCCAGCAGTCCCGACAGGGGGCTAGATACGCAGTATTTT.

This clone was recorded at least ten times. V and J are TRBV20-1 and TRBJ2-3; 9 bases are a match to TRBD2. Trimming cost V 3 bases and J 4 bases; bases outside gene matches: 8. This CDR3 spans 15 amino acids. The germline V gene has CDR1 DFQATT and CDR2 SNEGSKA (reference sequence). CDR3 bases: TGCAGTGCTAGTAGCGGGAGAGAGGTATCAGATACGCAGTATTTT. The encoded protein is CSASSGREVSDTQYF.

In the case of this clone: Other DNA sequences from this sample encode an identical CDR3 as well. This chain joins TRBV18 and TRBJ2-7, with D perhaps given as TRBD1 or TRBD2 (5 bases each). CDR1 KGHSH and CDR2 LQKENI come from the germline V gene. With 3 bases removed from V and 7 bases from J, the gap between germline ends came to 13 bases. The length of the CDR3 is 13 residues. The CDR3 sequence: CASSPGAGSEQYF. The CDR3 DNA sequence: TGTGCCAGCTCACCCGGGGCAGGATCAGAGCAGTACTTC.

For this clone: The junction does not match germline at one end; this may be a read error. This chain uses TRBV28 with TRBJ1-4, with D possibly TRBD1 on 5 matching bases. This CDR3 comprises 16 residues. Per germline, CDR1 MDHEN and CDR2 SYDVKM. The CDR3: CPSSLSGSQTNEKLFF. The CDR3 DNA reads TGTCCCAGCAGTTTATCAGGGTCCCAAACTAATGAAAAACTGTTTTTT.

This clone came up a few times. V usage is TRBV12-3 or TRBV12-4 and J usage is TRBJ2-7; 8 bases agree with TRBD2. Losses at the gene ends were 1 base for V and 5 bases for J; bases not matched to a gene: 4. The length of the CDR3 is 14 residues. In nucleotides, the CDR3 is TGTGCCAGCAGTTTAGGGGGACTAGACCACGAGCAGTACTTC. It encodes CASSLGGLDHEQYF.

This clone was recorded at least ten times. The rearrangement joins TRBV30 to TRBJ1-5; D call uncertain. Trimming took off 3 bases at V and 6 bases at J, with 15 bases between the two ends. This CDR3 is built from 14 residues. From germline, CDR1 is GTSNPN and CDR2 SVGIG (reference sequence). CDR3 protein: CAWSGWSSGQPQHF. The CDR3 nucleotides are TGTGCCTGGAGCGGGTGGAGTAGCGGTCAGCCCCAGCATTTT.

This clone was seen ten or more times. CDR3 amino acids: CASSPKIRVGLVAFF. The CDR3, as DNA: TGTGCCAGCAGCCCCAAGATCAGGGTGGGGCTGGTAGCTTTCTTT. The rearrangement links TRBV7-9 to TRBJ1-1; TRBD1 might be the D (5 bases). The CDR3 contains 15 residues. Germline V gives CDR1 SEHNR, CDR2 FQNEAQ (reference sequence). Trimming took 5 bases from V and 10 from J, leaving 23 bases between them.

This clone has a count of ten or more. The CDR3: CASSESVTGRGTDTQYF. CDR3 DNA sequence: TGCGCCAGCAGTGAGTCCGTCACGGGACGGGGCACAGATACGCAGTATTTT. This chain connects TRBV10-2 to TRBJ2-3; D may match TRBD1 or TRBD2 (5 bases each). V was shortened by 0 bases and J by 1 base, with 14 bases between the two germline ends. Looked up from germline, CDR1 is WSHSY and CDR2 is SAAADI. CDR3 length: 17 amino acids.

At least ten counts were recorded for this clone. V is TRBV11-2 and J is TRBJ2-2, with D possibly matching TRBD2 (6 bases). The length of the CDR3 is 16 residues. The germline V and J ends were trimmed by 8 bases and 1 base, with 17 bases remaining between them. Germline CDR1 is SGHAT and CDR2 is FQNNGV. CDR3 in amino acids: CASGSVGRLNTGELFF. For the CDR3, the DNA is TGTGCCAGCGGTTCTGTCGGGAGACTGAACACCGGGGAGCTGTTTTTT.

This clone was counted many times. A much larger clone differs by one base, so this may be a read error. Distinct nucleotide sequences in the sample also encode this CDR3. The chain carries TRBV5-5 and TRBJ2-2; D possibly uses TRBD1 or TRBD2 (5 bases each). Germline V gene data show CDR1 as SGHKS and CDR2 as YYEKEE (reference sequence). There are 15 residues in the CDR3. V shed 2 bases and J shed 6 bases, with 14 bases lying between them. CDR3 nucleotide sequence: TGTGCCAGCAGCTTACCCGGGACGGCAGCCGGGGAGCTGTTTTTT. It codes for CASSLPGTAAGELFF.

This clone was picked up many times. The chain employs TRBV11-1 and TRBJ1-1; a weak D match, TRBD1 (5 bases). This CDR3 has 15 amino acids. Trimming removed 1 base at V and 3 bases at J, with 12 bases between. Germline-derived CDR1 and CDR2 are SGHAT and FQDESV (reference sequence). In nucleotides, the CDR3 is TGTGCCAGCAGCTTAGTTGCGGCGGGGGACACTGAAGCTTTCTTT. Translating gives CASSLVAAGDTEAFF.